The 26 T cell receptor beta chains reported below all come from one sample, sequenced in a study of blood T cell repertoires in COVID-19. TCRdb keeps only in-frame clones here, not all; method: immunoSEQ multiplex PCR. The profile shows 150,000 or so clones, roughly 88% of them singletons. The specimen was peripheral blood. These receptors came from a man in his sixties with COVID-19, enrolled during active disease.

The rearrangement uses TRBV18 and TRBJ2-2; TRBD1 aligns across 7 bases. Germline V gene lookup returns CDR1 KGHSH and CDR2 LQKENI. Germline trimming cut 2 bases from V and 6 bases from J; bases unmatched to any gene: 6. The CDR3 has 15 amino acids. The CDR3 coding sequence is TGTGCCAGCTCACCAAAGACAGGGTGGTCCGGGGAGCTGTTTTTT. It specifies CASSPKTGWSGELFF.

The chain links TRBV2 to TRBJ2-5, with 8 bases aligning to TRBD1. Germline loops: CDR1 SNHLY, CDR2 FYNNEI. Trimming took 6 bases from V and 5 from J; bases not matched to a gene: 11. This CDR3 contains 15 residues. The CDR3 spells CASSLGTGFGETQYF. CDR3 sequence (DNA): TGTGCCAGCAGCCTCGGGACAGGATTTGGGGAGACCCAGTACTTC.

The chain's CDR3 is CASSLSRGSTSTDTQYF. CDR3 DNA: TGTGCCAGCAGTTTATCTAGAGGAAGCACTAGCACAGATACGCAGTATTTT. The chain is built from TRBV27 and TRBJ2-3; D unresolved. Germline CDR1 reads MNHEY; CDR2 reads SMNVEV (reference sequence). V was cut by 0 bases and J by 0 bases, with 13 bases left in between. CDR3 size: 17 residues.

This rearrangement joins TRBV6-4 to TRBJ1-6, with 7 nucleotides matching TRBD1. Germline CDR1 and CDR2: MRHNA and SNTAGT. Germline trimming cut 3 bases from V and 6 bases from J; bases unmatched to any gene: 8. The CDR3 extends over 16 amino acids. The CDR3 protein is CASSETGTAGNSPLHF. The CDR3 DNA sequence: TGTGCCAGCAGTGAGACCGGGACAGCGGGTAATTCACCCCTCCACTTT.

This chain links TRBV6-5 with TRBJ1-2; D is uncertain. The V end was cut by 5 bases, the J end by 4 bases, with 17 bases between. The CDR3 extends over 15 amino acids. CDR1 is MNHEY and CDR2 is SVGAGI in the germline V gene. This chain's CDR3 is CASSRVISGSYGYTF. DNA of the CDR3: TGTGCCAGCAGTAGGGTAATTTCCGGGAGCTATGGCTACACCTTC.

The count of this clone is one. The rearrangement uses TRBV27 and TRBJ2-6, with D uncertain. Between the trimmed V and J ends, which lost 4 bases and 0 bases, there was a span of 4 bases. This CDR3 has 14 residues. Germline assignment: CDR1 MNHEY and CDR2 SMNVEV (reference sequence). CDR3 protein: CASSSFSGANVLTF. The CDR3 coding sequence is TGTGCCAGCAGTTCTTTCTCTGGGGCCAACGTCCTGACTTTC.

The chain recombines TRBV2 with TRBJ2-7; 9 nucleotides match TRBD2. CDR3 length equals 15 residues. The V gene's germline CDR1 is SNHLY and CDR2 FYNNEI. V gave up 6 bases and J gave up 6 bases; unmatched junction bases: 12. CDR3 bases: TGTGCCAGCAGGGCGGGGGGGCAGTCCGGAGCCGAGCAGTACTTC. Residues: CASRAGGQSGAEQYF.

CDR3 in amino acids: CASSIVAGDQPQHF. In DNA, the CDR3 is TGTGCCAGTAGTATAGTGGCAGGGGATCAGCCCCAGCATTTT. The chain carries TRBV19 and TRBJ1-5, with a tentative D call TRBD1 (6 bases). V was clipped by 1 base and J by 5 bases, with 9 bases between them. CDR3 length: 14 residues. The germline V gene encodes CDR1 LNHDA and CDR2 SQIVND (reference sequence).

This clone was detected a few times. The chain has TRBV27 and TRBJ1-5; a weak D match, TRBD1 (6 bases). The CDR3 has 17 residues. The germline gives CDR1 MNHEY, CDR2 SMNVEV (reference sequence). Trimming left V 6 bases short and J 0 bases short, with 18 bases between. CDR3 bases: TGTGCCAGCAGCCCCACCGGGACATCTTATAGCAATCAGCCCCAGCATTTT. Its protein is CASSPTGTSYSNQPQHF.

V is TRBV11-3 and J is TRBJ2-1, with a tentative D call TRBD2 (7 bases). Per the germline V gene, CDR1 is SGHNT and CDR2 is YENEEA. The V end lost 4 bases, the J end lost 10 bases, and 17 bases lay between the germline ends. CDR3 length: 14 amino acids. CDR3 sequence (DNA): TGTGCCAGCAGCTCCCTGCGGGGGCTGAACGAGCAGTTCTTC. Amino acids: CASSSLRGLNEQFF.

The J gene is TRBJ1-1, the V gene TRBV24-1, with 9 bases matching TRBD1. Unmatched junction bases numbered 5, after V lost 2 bases and J lost 2 bases. CDR3 size: 16 residues. The germline CDR1 and CDR2 sequences are KGHDR and SFDVKD. In DNA form, the CDR3 reads TGTGCCACCAGTGATTCGGGGACAGGGCGCAACACTGAAGCTTTCTTT. Translation: CATSDSGTGRNTEAFF.

The rearrangement joins TRBV2 to TRBJ1-2; 9 bases agree with TRBD1. The CDR3 covers 15 residues. V lost 3 bases and J lost 4; bases outside the gene matches: 6. Germline V gene lookup returns CDR1 SNHLY and CDR2 FYNNEI. CDR3: CASSEGGTGSYGYTF. CDR3 sequence (DNA): TGTGCCAGCAGTGAGGGCGGGACAGGGTCCTATGGCTACACCTTC.

Written as DNA, the CDR3 is TGTGCCAGCAGGGGGTTTATACAGGGCGGCTACACCTTC. This sequence encodes CASRGFIQGGYTF. The gene calls are TRBV6-5 and TRBJ1-2, with D possibly being TRBD1 (6 bases). Trimming removed 6 bases from V and 8 bases from J, with 16 bases in between. The CDR3 spans 13 residues. CDR1 MNHEY and CDR2 SVGAGI come from the germline V gene.

The CDR3 loop is CASSSVPGVVPGELFF. Written as DNA, the CDR3 is TGTGCCAGTAGTTCGGTTCCGGGAGTTGTGCCCGGGGAGCTGTTTTTT. The gene calls are TRBV19 and TRBJ2-2; possible D gene TRBD2, 6 bases. Trimming removed 5 bases from V and 6 bases from J, with 19 bases in between. From germline, CDR1 is LNHDA and CDR2 SQIVND (reference sequence). The CDR3 runs to 16 residues.

V is TRBV10-3 and J is TRBJ1-1; 12 bases line up with TRBD1. CDR1 is ENHRY and CDR2 is SYGVKD in the germline V gene. The V gene end was trimmed by 10 bases and the J gene end by 6 bases; junction bases not matched to a gene: 3. This CDR3 has 12 amino acids. CDR3 in amino acids: CAKGQGAAEAFF. In DNA, the CDR3 is TGTGCCAAGGGACAGGGGGCAGCTGAAGCTTTCTTT.

As to this clone: The identical CDR3 is also encoded by other nucleotide sequences in the sample. The rearrangement links TRBV18 to TRBJ1-1; D may be TRBD1 (6 bases). Trimming removed 6 bases from V and 2 bases from J, with 10 bases in between. Germline CDR1 and CDR2: KGHSH and LQKENI. This CDR3 comprises 13 residues. The CDR3, as DNA: TGTGCCAGCTCCAGGACAGATAACACTGAAGCTTTCTTT. It specifies CASSRTDNTEAFF. The full variable domain, with the rest looked up from reference TRBV18 and TRBJ1-1, is NAGVMQNPRHLVRRRGQEARLRCSPMKGHSHVYWYRQLPEEGLKFMVYLQKENIIDESGMPKERFSAEFPKEGPSILRIQQVVRGDSAAYFCASSRTDNTEAFFGQGTRLTVV.

This chain connects TRBV6-6 to TRBJ1-1; possible D gene TRBD1, 6 bases. The CDR3 is 13 residues long. V shed 8 bases and J shed 1 base, with 11 bases lying between them. Looked up from germline, CDR1 is MNHNY and CDR2 is SVGAGI (reference sequence). CDR3 amino acids: CASGRTENTEAFF. The CDR3 bases are TGTGCCAGCGGTAGGACAGAGAACACTGAAGCTTTCTTT.

The J gene is TRBJ2-7, the V gene TRBV20-1, with 9 nucleotides matching TRBD1. The CDR3 sequence is 18 residues long. V shed 3 bases, J shed 1 base, and the junction held 16 bases outside the gene matches. CDR1 and CDR2 (germline): DFQATT, SNEGSKA (reference sequence). Here the CDR3 DNA reads TGCAGTGCTAGTCGTATTAGAGGTGGGACAGGGACTTCCTACGAGCAGTACTTC. Protein: CSASRIRGGTGTSYEQYF.

CDR3 DNA sequence: TGTGCCAGCAGCCTCGGGACTAGCGGGAGTACGGATGAGCAGTTCTTC. It codes for CASSLGTSGSTDEQFF. The J gene is TRBJ2-1, the V gene TRBV9; 14 bases map to TRBD2. This CDR3 comprises 16 residues. CDR1 and CDR2 (germline): SGDLS, YYNGEE. The ends lost 4 bases at V and 8 bases at J; junction bases unmatched: 8.

The rearrangement joins TRBV7-2 to TRBJ2-1; D is perhaps TRBD1 (5 bases). The CDR3 consists of 14 residues. V lost 3 bases, J lost 8 bases, and 14 bases lay in between. Germline CDR1 and CDR2: SGHTA and FQGNSA. The DNA of the CDR3 is TGTGCCAGCAGCTTCTCCCAAATGGGGCATGAGCAGTTCTTC. It encodes CASSFSQMGHEQFF.

The V and J genes are TRBV6-2 or TRBV6-3 and TRBJ2-2; 10 nucleotides agree with TRBD1. Unmatched junction bases numbered 9, after V lost 5 bases and J lost 9 bases. The CDR3 is made up of 15 amino acids. Germline assignment: CDR1 MNHEY and CDR2 SVGEGT. Written as DNA, the CDR3 is TGTGCCAGCAGTAAGGGACAGGGGCCCCCATGGGAGCTGTTTTTT. This translates into CASSKGQGPPWELFF.

The rearrangement joins TRBV18 to TRBJ2-4; 8 positions agree with TRBD1. The length of the CDR3 is 19 residues. V shed 6 bases, J shed 0 bases, and the junction held 16 bases outside the gene matches. The germline V gene has CDR1 KGHSH and CDR2 LQKENI. The CDR3 DNA follows: TGTGCCAGCTCCGCACGTCCCGGGACAGGAGATCTAGCCAAAAACATTCAGTACTTC. Its translation: CASSARPGTGDLAKNIQYF.

A single count supports this clone. The genes are TRBV6-2 or TRBV6-3 and TRBJ1-5, with 8 bases lining up with TRBD1. The CDR3 contains 18 residues. The V and J ends lost 4 bases and 0 bases, in that order; junction bases with no gene match: 11. Germline V lookup: CDR1 MNHEY, CDR2 SVGEGT. CDR3 sequence: CASSFGQGYTLSNQPQHF. The DNA of the CDR3 is TGTGCCAGCAGTTTCGGACAGGGCTACACCCTTAGCAATCAGCCCCAGCATTTT.

This sequence joins TRBV5-1 and TRBJ2-3; 8 nucleotides line up with TRBD2. CDR1 and CDR2 from the germline V gene are SGHRS and YFSETQ. The CDR3 has 15 amino acids. V lost 3 bases and J lost 6; bases outside the gene matches: 9. As DNA, the CDR3 is TGCGCCAGCAGCTCCAGACTAGCGAAGCTGGATACGCAGTATTTT. This encodes CASSSRLAKLDTQYF. Complete variable domain (other parts from reference TRBV5-1 and TRBJ2-3): KAGVTQTPRYLIKTRGQQVTLSCSPISGHRSVSWYQQTPGQGLQFLFEYFSETQRNKGNFPGRFSGRQFSNSRSEMNVSTLELGDSALYLCASSSRLAKLDTQYFGPGTRLTVL.

This sequence joins TRBV5-1 and TRBJ2-3; no definite D call. The germline V gene encodes CDR1 SGHRS and CDR2 YFSETQ. The CDR3 is 12 residues long. The V and J ends lost 3 bases and 2 bases respectively, with 4 bases between them. The CDR3 here is CASSYNTDTQYF. The DNA of the CDR3 is TGCGCCAGCAGCTATAACACAGATACGCAGTATTTT.

The chain links TRBV2 to TRBJ2-2, with a possible D match to TRBD1 (6 bases). Per the germline V gene, CDR1 is SNHLY and CDR2 is FYNNEI. The CDR3 contains 14 residues. The V gene lost 6 bases and the J gene lost 8 bases, with 16 bases spanning the gap. The CDR3 here is CASRTTTGSGELFF. The CDR3 coding sequence is TGTGCCAGCAGGACTACCACAGGGAGTGGGGAGCTGTTTTTT.